This T cell receptor beta chain was captured by sequencing in a study of identical twins. This clonotype occurred a few times. As yet, its antigen is unknown. Unique molecular identifiers were present on cDNA, and template switching added a universal primer site. TCRdb re-called the 5' RACE reads with MiXCR, one entry per CDR3 protein. In the table there are roughly 570,000 distinct CDR3 sequences, more than 9% of which are singletons. The CDR3 is 14 residues long. CDR1 and CDR2 (germline): LGHNA, YNFKEQ. Between the trimmed V and J ends, which lost 4 bases and 1 base, there was a span of 10 bases. The study, taken as a whole, reports: Abundant beta clonotypes from cord blood had fewer insertions, unlike memory repertoires, which showed none. Sharing of beta out-of-frame sequences by twins showed a weaker excess.

The same data also contributed to another study, on yellow fever vaccine responses in identical twins. From that report: Twins reportedly showed a vaccine T cell response that seemed partly convergent and partly personalized.

This TCR was recovered from a woman aged 18-30 years in good health. The chain carries TRBV4-2 and TRBJ1-1, with D unclear. The sequenced material came from PBMCs. DNA of the CDR3: TGTGCCAGCAGCCGCCCAGGACCGAACACTGAAGCTTTCTTT. It translates to CASSRPGPNTEAFF.